This TCR beta chain comes out of a study of shared clonotypes between healthy human individuals. The study, taken as a whole, reports: Shared clonotypes: about 5.3% naive CD4, roughly 4% naive CD8, about 2.5% memory CD4, approximately 0.37% memory CD8.

The data were produced by immunoSEQ multiplex PCR, yet TCRdb's version contains in-frame clones alone and is incomplete. Counted here are around 2,000,000 clones, just under 95% occurring once; the ten biggest clones make up roughly 1.2%. To note about this clone: Its specificity is not known.

CD8 cells classed as naive were CD45RO-negative and positively selected for CCR7, excluding terminally differentiated effector memory CD45RA+ cells. The CDR3 contains 15 residues. Deletions cut 5 bases from V and 8 bases from J, with 19 bases between. The germline gives CDR1 LGHNT, CDR2 FRNRAP. The chain joins TRBV12-5 to TRBJ2-1; weak D call: TRBD2 (6 bases). Sequences were obtained from naive CD8+ T cells sorted from blood. The clonotype comes from a man between 18 and 29 years old in good health. The CDR3 nucleotides read TGTGCTAGTGGTGTGCGGGACGGTCCAAGGGATGAGCAGTTCTTC. It yields the protein CASGVRDGPRDEQFF.